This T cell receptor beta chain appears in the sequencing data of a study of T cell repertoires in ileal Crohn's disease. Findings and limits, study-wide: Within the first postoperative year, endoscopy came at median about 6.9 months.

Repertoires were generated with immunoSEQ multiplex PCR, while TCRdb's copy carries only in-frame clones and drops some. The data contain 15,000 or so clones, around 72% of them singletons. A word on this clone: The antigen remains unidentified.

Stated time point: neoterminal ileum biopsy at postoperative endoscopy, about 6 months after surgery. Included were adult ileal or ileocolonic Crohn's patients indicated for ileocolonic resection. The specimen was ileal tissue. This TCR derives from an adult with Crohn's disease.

The DNA of the CDR3 is TGTGCCAGCAGCCCCGGGCAGCCTAGCGGGGGGGGCGAGACCCAGTACTTC. This codes for CASSPGQPSGGGETQYF. The gene calls are TRBV7-9 and TRBJ2-5, with 12 positions matching TRBD2. The trim removed 5 bases at V and 5 bases at J, leaving 12 bases unmatched. The germline gives CDR1 SEHNR, CDR2 FQNEAQ (reference sequence). This CDR3 is built from 17 residues.